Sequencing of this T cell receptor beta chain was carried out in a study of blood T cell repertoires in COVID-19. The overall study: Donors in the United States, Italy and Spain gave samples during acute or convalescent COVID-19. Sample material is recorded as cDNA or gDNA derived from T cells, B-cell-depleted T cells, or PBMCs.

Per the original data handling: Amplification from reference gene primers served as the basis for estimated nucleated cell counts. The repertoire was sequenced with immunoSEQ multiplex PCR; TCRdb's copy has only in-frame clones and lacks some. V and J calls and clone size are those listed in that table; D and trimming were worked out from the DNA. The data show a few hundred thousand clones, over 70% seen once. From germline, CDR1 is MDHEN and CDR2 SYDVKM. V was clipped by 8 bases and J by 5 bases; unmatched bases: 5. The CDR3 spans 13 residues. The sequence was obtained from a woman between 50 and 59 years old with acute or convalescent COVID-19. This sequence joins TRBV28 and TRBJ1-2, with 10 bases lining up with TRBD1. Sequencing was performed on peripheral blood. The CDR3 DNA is TGTGCCAGCTATACGGGACAGGGGTATGGCTACACCTTC. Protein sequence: CASYTGQGYGYTF.